This TCR beta chain was recorded in a study of T cells in Graves' hyperthyroidism and ophthalmopathy. The CDR3 extends over 14 amino acids. V was cut by 4 bases and J by 4 bases, with 10 bases left in between. CDR1 is SGHNT, CDR2 YENEEA, per germline. From RNA transcripts, TCR beta CDR3 regions were amplified. Using the HTBI primer set, a first-round RT-PCR was run on the TCR CDR3. One entry per CDR3 protein, called by TCRdb with MiXCR from the multiplex PCR reads. The table shows roughly 630,000 distinct CDR3 sequences, with about a sixth occurring only once. A few counts support this clonotype. The receptor's source is a woman aged 25 to 39 with Graves' hyperthyroidism. This chain joins TRBV11-3 and TRBJ2-2; D possibly corresponds to TRBD2 (5 bases). The sequencing input was blood. CDR3 in DNA: TGTGCCAGCAGCTCGGGATTACCCACCGGGGAGCTGTTTTTT. It specifies CASSSGLPTGELFF.